This TCR beta chain derives from a study of T cell responses to AZD1222 COVID-19 vaccine (dated by TCRdb to about 2021). General notes on the study: TCR sequencing was performed for some 250 trial participants, of whom around 210 were given two doses of AZD1222 and around 26 were given two doses of MenACWY control vaccine. Trial participants were enrolled into age subgroups of 18-55, 56-69 and 70-plus years, which contained roughly 150, 30 and 60 TCR-sequenced participants, respectively. Results the study describes overall, beyond this receptor: Because no samples from the day 14 peak response were available, repertoires could be characterized only after the peak T cell response. The whole spike protein was spanned by vaccine-associated CD4 TCRs, and dominant responses were seen in regions 160-218 and 743-854. The 56-69-year group was small, and its depth increase did not reach significance, likely because of low power. Only five or six AZD1222 recipients were SARS-CoV-2 seropositive at baseline, limiting conclusions about previously exposed vaccinees. Epitopes outside the regions mutated in the B.1.351 and B.1.1.7 variants were reportedly recognized by nearly half of the unique spike-specific TCRs. Most participants were white British and females outnumbered males, and the authors suggested that clonal diversity may have been underestimated. Spike-specific TCR breadth and depth rose significantly after two AZD1222 doses compared with day 0 and with MenACWY recipients.

The CDR3 regions of human TCRbeta chains were analyzed by immunosequencing. From the authors' description of their analysis: Repertoire TCRs were checked for matches against a reference library of SARS-CoV-2-specific TCRs that had been generated using the MIRA antigen-specificity platform. Breadth was defined as the fraction of unique TCRs that were SARS-CoV-2-associated, and depth was defined as the fraction of total T cells that were SARS-CoV-2-associated. Using the MIRA data, each spike-specific TCR was assigned both to the spike region to which the TCR was reactive and to a CD4 or CD8 class. Log10-transformed breadth and depth values were compared by one-way ANOVA with Sidak's multiple comparisons tests. TCRdb limited this immuneACCESS table to in-frame rearrangements with V and J called. A share of clones is missing; checked studies link under half to unresolved V genes, and the rest is unexplained. For V, J and clone size, that table is used; D and trimming come from the DNA. The sample table contains roughly 120,000 clones; only one count was recorded for roughly 90% of them. The ten largest clonotypes hold almost 2.5% of the sample.

In the case of this clone: Which antigen it targets is not known. It has no much larger one-base neighbor in the sample; base qualities were not kept.

Its CDR3 holds 14 amino acids, cysteine through phenylalanine. The only DNA kept is the CDR3, 42 bases in frame from the first base. Per the germline V gene (reference sequence), LNHDA is the CDR1 and SQIVND is the CDR2. A distance of 14 bases separates the germline ends of V and J, which lose 2 bases and 7 bases respectively. Sample time point, as interpreted from the label and publication: about 28 days (+/-7) after the second vaccine dose. AZD1222 recipients given second doses at about 4 weeks or at about 12 weeks were pooled, since spike-specific TCR depth and breadth were not found to differ between the two schedules. Vaccinee samples were obtained from the UK trials COV001 and COV002, which included a single-blind randomized controlled phase 2/3 trial of AZD1222 (ChAdOx1 nCoV-19) in healthy adults. For TCRbeta chain sequencing, PBMC samples were collected from trial participants at day 0 and at day 28 after the second dose.

Here the sequenced sample was peripheral blood, taken 28 days after the second AZD1222 dose. Recombination linked TRBV19 to TRBJ2-5; the best D guess is TRBD1, with 6 bases matching. This clonotype was sampled from an adult who received the AZD1222 COVID-19 vaccine. DNA sequence: TGTGCCAGTAGTATAAGGGGGTCCAGTGCGACCCAGTACTTC. This codes for CASSIRGSSATQYF.